Given below is one T cell receptor (beta chain) in context. Generated by immunoSEQ multiplex PCR, the TCRdb table keeps only in-frame clones and is missing some. The table shows about 140,000 clones, with over 60% occurring only once. The sample is drawn from a study of blood T cell repertoires in COVID-19. Study context: Sites across the United States, Italy and Spain contributed samples from acute and convalescent COVID-19. T cells, B-cell-depleted T cells, or PBMCs supplied cDNA or gDNA.

Trimming removed 3 bases at V and 1 base at J, with 10 bases between. Germline CDR1 reads SGHRS; CDR2 reads YFSETQ. The CDR3 is 14 residues long. This chain connects TRBV5-1 to TRBJ1-1; D gene unclear. The receptor was isolated from a man older than 75 with acute or convalescent COVID-19. What was sequenced was peripheral blood. The CDR3 loop reads CASSSGFENTEAFF. The CDR3 bases are TGCGCCAGCAGCTCCGGGTTTGAGAACACTGAAGCTTTCTTT.